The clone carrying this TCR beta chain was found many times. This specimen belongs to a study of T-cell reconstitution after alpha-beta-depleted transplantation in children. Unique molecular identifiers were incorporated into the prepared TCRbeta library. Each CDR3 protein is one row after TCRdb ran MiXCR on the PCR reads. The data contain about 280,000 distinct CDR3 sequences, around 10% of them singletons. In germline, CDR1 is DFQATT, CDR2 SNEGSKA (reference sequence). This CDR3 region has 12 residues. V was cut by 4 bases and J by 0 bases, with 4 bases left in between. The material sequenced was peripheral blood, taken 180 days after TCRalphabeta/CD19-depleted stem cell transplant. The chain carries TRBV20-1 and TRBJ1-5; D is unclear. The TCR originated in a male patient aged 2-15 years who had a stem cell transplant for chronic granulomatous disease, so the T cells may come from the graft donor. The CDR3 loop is CSAIRSNQPQHF. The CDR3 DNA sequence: TGCAGTGCTATCCGTAGCAATCAGCCCCAGCATTTT.